This is a list of T cell receptor beta chains from one sample in a study of STAT5B mutations in CD4+ large granular lymphocyte leukemia. Data came from immunoSEQ multiplex PCR; TCRdb stores just in-frame clones and leaves some out. The data contain about 21,000 clones, more than 65% of them singletons. The sample taken for sequencing was CD4+ T cells from blood buffy coats. These receptors were obtained from a human donor in good health. Each CDR3 is given with its conserved first and last residue. The D gene is left open where the match is weak. Not every row has a clone size; where given, it reads once, few, many or a size class.

d_gene,abundance,v_gene,j_gene,CDR3aa,CDR3nt
TRBD1,few,TRBV19,TRBJ1-1,CASSARQGSMTEAFF,TGTGCCAGTAGTGCCCGACAGGGGAGTATGACTGAAGCTTTCTTT
.,.,TRBV18,TRBJ2-3,CASSEVLEDTQYF,TGTGCCAGCTCGGAGGTTCTGGAGGATACGCAGTATTTT
.,once,TRBV2,TRBJ2-5,CASSYFGTQYF,TGTGCCAGCAGCTACTTCGGGACCCAGTACTTC
.,.,TRBV9,TRBJ2-1,CASQPHNEQFF,TGTGCCAGCCAGCCTCACAATGAGCAGTTCTTC
.,.,TRBV28,TRBJ1-5,CASSSSAGVYSNQPQHF,TGTGCCAGCAGCTCCTCCGCCGGGGTCTATAGCAATCAGCCCCAGCATTTT
.,once,TRBV11-2,TRBJ2-7,CASSLDGVVSYEQYF,TGTGCCAGCAGCTTAGATGGGGTGGTCTCCTACGAGCAGTACTTC
.,.,TRBV29-1,TRBJ2-3,CSSLRGTDTQYF,TGCAGCTCATTGCGGGGAACAGATACGCAGTATTTT
TRBD1,.,TRBV28,TRBJ2-7,CASIPLDRETSEQYF,TGTGCCAGCATTCCATTGGACAGGGAAACTAGCGAGCAGTACTTC
.,.,TRBV30,TRBJ2-6,CAWSPPVDRSAGANVLTF,TGTGCCTGGAGTCCACCGGTCGACAGGAGTGCTGGGGCCAACGTCCTGACTTTC
TRBD2,.,TRBV7-8,TRBJ2-7,CASSYRREAYEQYF,TGTGCCAGCAGCTATCGGCGGGAGGCCTACGAGCAGTACTTC
.,few,TRBV7-2,TRBJ1-1,CASSLRQGTEAFF,TGTGCCAGCAGCTTAAGGCAGGGCACTGAAGCTTTCTTT
.,.,TRBV7-2,TRBJ1-5,CASSPDQGQPQHF,TGTGCCAGCAGCCCTGATCAGGGGCAGCCCCAGCATTTT
.,.,TRBV11-2,TRBJ2-3,CASSRGSKGTDTQYF,TGTGCCAGCAGCCGGGGGAGCAAGGGCACAGATACGCAGTATTTT
.,.,TRBV19,TRBJ1-5,CASSIAGSGRSNQPQHF,TGTGCCAGTAGTATAGCTGGGAGCGGCCGTAGCAATCAGCCCCAGCATTTT